Listed here are 9 T cell receptor beta chains from one sample, sequenced in a study of blood T cell repertoires in COVID-19. Data came from immunoSEQ multiplex PCR; TCRdb stores just in-frame clones and leaves some out. The table has approximately 150,000 clones, about 84% seen once. Sequences were obtained from PBMCs or T cells enriched from blood (not recorded which). Receptors were obtained from a woman in her forties with acute COVID-19.

This sequence joins TRBV18 and TRBJ2-1; D call uncertain. This CDR3 has 16 amino acids. CDR1 and CDR2 (germline): KGHSH, LQKENI. Trimming removed 0 bases at V and 5 bases at J, with 14 bases between. CDR3 amino acids: CASSPPQRAKNNEQFF. The CDR3 DNA is TGTGCCAGCTCACCACCGCAACGCGCCAAAAACAATGAGCAGTTCTTC.

The genes are TRBV4-1 and TRBJ2-3, with a possible D match to TRBD2 (6 bases). There are 15 residues in the CDR3. Germline V gene sequence: CDR1 MGHRA, CDR2 YSYEKL. Trimming removed 3 bases at V and 2 bases at J, with 12 bases between. This CDR3 reads CASSQAGLNTDTQYF. The CDR3 nucleotides are TGCGCCAGCAGCCAGGCGGGACTCAACACAGATACGCAGTATTTT.

The genes are TRBV19 and TRBJ1-4, with a weak D call TRBD1 (6 bases). This CDR3 is 14 amino acids long. V was trimmed by 7 bases and J by 1 base, leaving 10 bases between them. CDR1 is LNHDA and CDR2 is SQIVND in the germline V gene (reference sequence). CDR3 residues: CASTPDRTNEKLFF. CDR3 nucleotides: TGTGCCAGTACCCCGGACAGAACTAATGAAAAACTGTTTTTT.

This chain connects TRBV29-1 to TRBJ1-5; D is perhaps TRBD1 (6 bases). The CDR3 sequence is 14 residues long. Germline V lookup: CDR1 SQVTM, CDR2 ANQGSEA. Trimming removed 5 bases at V and 2 bases at J, with 13 bases between. The CDR3 reads CSVTQGPGNQPQHF. Written as DNA, the CDR3 is TGCAGCGTTACCCAGGGGCCCGGCAATCAGCCCCAGCATTTT.

The V call is TRBV18, the J call TRBJ2-4; 8 nucleotides agree with TRBD2. The ends lost 1 base at V and 2 bases at J; junction bases unmatched: 1. CDR3 length equals 15 residues. Germline V gives CDR1 KGHSH, CDR2 LQKENI. For the CDR3, the DNA is TGTGCCAGCTCACCACGCGGGGGGACCAAAAACATTCAGTACTTC. Its protein product is CASSPRGGTKNIQYF.

CDR3 in amino acids: CASSEEGGRGYTEAFF. The CDR3 region has the DNA TGTGCCAGCAGTGAGGAGGGGGGCAGGGGGTACACTGAAGCTTTCTTT. V is TRBV2 and J is TRBJ1-1; 7 nucleotides match TRBD1. There are 16 residues in the CDR3. CDR1 is SNHLY, CDR2 FYNNEI, per germline. Trimming took 3 bases from V and 3 from J; bases not matched to a gene: 10.

V usage is TRBV7-3 and J usage is TRBJ2-5, with a tentative D call TRBD2 (6 bases). The CDR3 extends over 15 amino acids. V was cut by 2 bases and J by 3 bases, with 13 bases left in between. CDR1 is SGHTA, CDR2 FQGTGA, per germline. The chain's CDR3 is CASSLLGGNKETQYF. DNA of the CDR3: TGTGCCAGCAGCTTACTCGGGGGAAATAAAGAGACCCAGTACTTC.

The gene calls are TRBV10-3 and TRBJ2-3, with 13 bases matching TRBD2. This CDR3 comprises 16 residues. V was clipped by 6 bases and J by 4 bases; unmatched bases: 7. Germline V CDR1 and CDR2: ENHRY, SYGVKD. The CDR3 nucleotides read TGTGCCATCAGCGGACTAGCGGGAGCCCGGCCAGATACGCAGTATTTT. It codes for CAISGLAGARPDTQYF.

This CDR3 is CASSQGHRGDLSSEQFF. The CDR3 DNA reads TGTGCCAGCAGCCAAGGGCACAGGGGTGATTTGAGTAGTGAGCAGTTCTTC. The J gene is TRBJ2-1, the V gene TRBV3-1 (or the pseudogene TRBV3-2), with 7 bases fitting TRBD1. The CDR3 is 17 residues long. Germline CDR1 is LGHDT and CDR2 is YNNKEL (reference sequence). The ends lost 1 base at V and 9 bases at J; junction bases unmatched: 15.